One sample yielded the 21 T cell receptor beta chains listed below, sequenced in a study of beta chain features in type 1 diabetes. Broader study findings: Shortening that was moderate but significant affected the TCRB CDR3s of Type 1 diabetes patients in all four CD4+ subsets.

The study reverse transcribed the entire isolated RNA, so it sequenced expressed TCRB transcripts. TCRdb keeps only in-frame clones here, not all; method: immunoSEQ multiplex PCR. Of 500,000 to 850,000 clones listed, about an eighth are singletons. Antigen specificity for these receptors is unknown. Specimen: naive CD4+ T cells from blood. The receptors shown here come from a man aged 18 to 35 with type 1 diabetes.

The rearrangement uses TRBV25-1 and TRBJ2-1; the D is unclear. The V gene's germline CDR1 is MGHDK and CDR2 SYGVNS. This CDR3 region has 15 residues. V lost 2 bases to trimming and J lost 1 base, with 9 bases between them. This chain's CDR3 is CASSELGSSYNEQFF. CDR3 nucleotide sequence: TGTGCCAGCAGTGAACTGGGTTCGTCCTACAATGAGCAGTTCTTC. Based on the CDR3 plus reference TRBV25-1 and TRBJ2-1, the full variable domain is EADIYQTPRYLVIGTGKKITLECSQTMGHDKMYWYQQDPGMELHLIHYSYGVNSTEKGDLSSESTVSRIRTEHFPLTLESARPSHTSQYLCASSELGSSYNEQFFGPGTRLTVL.

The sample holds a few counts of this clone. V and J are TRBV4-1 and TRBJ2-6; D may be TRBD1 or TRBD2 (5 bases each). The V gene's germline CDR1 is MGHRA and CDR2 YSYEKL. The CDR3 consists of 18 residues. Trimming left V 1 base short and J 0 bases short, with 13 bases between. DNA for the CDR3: TGCGCCAGCAGCCAAGGTACGGGACCGGTCTCTGGGGCCAACGTCCTGACTTTC. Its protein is CASSQGTGPVSGANVLTF.

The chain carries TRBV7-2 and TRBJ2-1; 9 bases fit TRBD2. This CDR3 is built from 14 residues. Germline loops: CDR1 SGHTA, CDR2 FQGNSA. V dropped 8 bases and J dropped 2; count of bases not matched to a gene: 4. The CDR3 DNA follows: TGTGCCAGCGGTTTAGCGGGAGCCTACAATGAGCAGTTCTTC. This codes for CASGLAGAYNEQFF.

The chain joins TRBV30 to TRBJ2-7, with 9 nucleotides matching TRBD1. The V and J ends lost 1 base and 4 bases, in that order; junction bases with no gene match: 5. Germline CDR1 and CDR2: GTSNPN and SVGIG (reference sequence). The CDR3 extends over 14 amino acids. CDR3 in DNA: TGTGCCTGGAGTGGGGGGACAGGGTGGTACGAGCAGTACTTC. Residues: CAWSGGTGWYEQYF.

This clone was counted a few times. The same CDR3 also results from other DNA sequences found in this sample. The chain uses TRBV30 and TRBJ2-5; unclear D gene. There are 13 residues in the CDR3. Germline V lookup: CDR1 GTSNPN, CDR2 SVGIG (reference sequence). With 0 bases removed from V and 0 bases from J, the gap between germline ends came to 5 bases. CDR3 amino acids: CAWSVPNQETQYF. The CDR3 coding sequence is TGTGCCTGGAGTGTTCCTAACCAAGAGACCCAGTACTTC. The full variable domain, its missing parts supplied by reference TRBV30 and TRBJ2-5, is SQTIHQWPATLVQPVGSPLSLECTVEGTSNPNLYWYRQAAGRGLQLLFYSVGIGQISSEVPQNLSASRPQDRQFILSSKKLLLSDSGFYLCAWSVPNQETQYFGPGTRLLVL.

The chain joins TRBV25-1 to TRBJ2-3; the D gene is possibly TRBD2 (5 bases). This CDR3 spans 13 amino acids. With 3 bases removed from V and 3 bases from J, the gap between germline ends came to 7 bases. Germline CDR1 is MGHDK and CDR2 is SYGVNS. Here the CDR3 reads CASSEDSTDTQYF. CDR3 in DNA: TGTGCCAGCAGTGAGGACTCAACAGATACGCAGTATTTT.

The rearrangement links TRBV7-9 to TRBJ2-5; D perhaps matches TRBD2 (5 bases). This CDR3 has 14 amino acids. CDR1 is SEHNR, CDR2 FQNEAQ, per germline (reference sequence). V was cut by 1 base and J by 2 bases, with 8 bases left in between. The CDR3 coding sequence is TGTGCCAGCAGCTTAGTAGGGAGTCAAGAGACCCAGTACTTC. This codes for CASSLVGSQETQYF.

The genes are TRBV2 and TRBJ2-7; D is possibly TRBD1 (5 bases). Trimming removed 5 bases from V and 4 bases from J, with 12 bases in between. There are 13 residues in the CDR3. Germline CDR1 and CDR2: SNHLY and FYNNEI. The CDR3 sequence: CASSPDRKYEQYF. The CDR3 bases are TGTGCCAGCAGTCCCGACAGAAAATACGAGCAGTACTTC.

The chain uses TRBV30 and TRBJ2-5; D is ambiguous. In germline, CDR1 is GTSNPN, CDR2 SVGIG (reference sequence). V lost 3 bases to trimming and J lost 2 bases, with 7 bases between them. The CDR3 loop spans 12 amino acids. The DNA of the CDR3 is TGTGCCTGGAGCTGGCTGCAAGAGACCCAGTACTTC. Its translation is CAWSWLQETQYF. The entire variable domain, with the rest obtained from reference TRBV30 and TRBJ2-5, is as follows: SQTIHQWPATLVQPVGSPLSLECTVEGTSNPNLYWYRQAAGRGLQLLFYSVGIGQISSEVPQNLSASRPQDRQFILSSKKLLLSDSGFYLCAWSWLQETQYFGPGTRLLVL.

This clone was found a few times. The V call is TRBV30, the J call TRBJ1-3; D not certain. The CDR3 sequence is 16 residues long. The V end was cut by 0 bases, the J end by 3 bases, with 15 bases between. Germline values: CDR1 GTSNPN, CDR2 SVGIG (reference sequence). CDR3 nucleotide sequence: TGTGCCTGGAGTGTACACGGGCAGTTCATTGGAAACACCATATATTTT. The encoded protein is CAWSVHGQFIGNTIYF.

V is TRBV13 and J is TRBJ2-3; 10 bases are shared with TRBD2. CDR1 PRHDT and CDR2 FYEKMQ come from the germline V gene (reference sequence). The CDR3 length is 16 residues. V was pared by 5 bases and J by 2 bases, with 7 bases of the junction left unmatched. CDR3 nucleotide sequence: TGTGCCAGCAGCCCCTCACTAGCGGGGATCACAGATACGCAGTATTTT. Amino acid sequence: CASSPSLAGITDTQYF.

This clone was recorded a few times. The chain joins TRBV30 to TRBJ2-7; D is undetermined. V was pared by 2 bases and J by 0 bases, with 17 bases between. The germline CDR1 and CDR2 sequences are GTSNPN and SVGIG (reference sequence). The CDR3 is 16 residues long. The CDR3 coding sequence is TGTGCCTGGAGTCCACCTACCGGGCTACCCTCCTACGAGCAGTACTTC. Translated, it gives CAWSPPTGLPSYEQYF.

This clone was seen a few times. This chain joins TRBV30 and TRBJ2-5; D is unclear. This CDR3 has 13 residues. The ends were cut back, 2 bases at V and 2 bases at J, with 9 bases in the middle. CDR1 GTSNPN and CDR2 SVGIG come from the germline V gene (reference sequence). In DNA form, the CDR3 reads TGTGCCTGGAGTCTACTGACACAAGAGACCCAGTACTTC. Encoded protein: CAWSLLTQETQYF.

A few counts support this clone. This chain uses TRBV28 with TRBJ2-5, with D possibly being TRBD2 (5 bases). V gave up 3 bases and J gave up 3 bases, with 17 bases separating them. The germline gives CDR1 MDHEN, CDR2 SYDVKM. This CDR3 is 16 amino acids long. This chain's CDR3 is CASSFHLLEREETQYF. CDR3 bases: TGTGCCAGCAGTTTCCATCTACTAGAGAGGGAAGAGACCCAGTACTTC.

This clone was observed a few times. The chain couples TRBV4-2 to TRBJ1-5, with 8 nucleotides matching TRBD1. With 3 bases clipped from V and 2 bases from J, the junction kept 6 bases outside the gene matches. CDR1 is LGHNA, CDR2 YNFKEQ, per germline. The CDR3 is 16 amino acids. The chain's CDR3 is CASSHVDRDRNQPQHF. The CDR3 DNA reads TGTGCCAGCAGCCACGTGGACAGGGACCGCAATCAGCCCCAGCATTTT.

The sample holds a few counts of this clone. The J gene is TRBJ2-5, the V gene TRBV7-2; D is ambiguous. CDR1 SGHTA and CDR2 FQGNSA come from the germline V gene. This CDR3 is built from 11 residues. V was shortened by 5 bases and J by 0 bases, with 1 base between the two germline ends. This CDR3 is CASSNQETQYF. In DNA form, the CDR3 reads TGTGCCAGCAGCAACCAAGAGACCCAGTACTTC.

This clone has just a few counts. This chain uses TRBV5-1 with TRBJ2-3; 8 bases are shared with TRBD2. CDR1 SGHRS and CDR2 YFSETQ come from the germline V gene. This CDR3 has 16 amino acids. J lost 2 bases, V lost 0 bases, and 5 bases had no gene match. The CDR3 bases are TGCGCCAGCAGCTTGGGTACTAGCGGAACCACAGATACGCAGTATTTT. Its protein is CASSLGTSGTTDTQYF.

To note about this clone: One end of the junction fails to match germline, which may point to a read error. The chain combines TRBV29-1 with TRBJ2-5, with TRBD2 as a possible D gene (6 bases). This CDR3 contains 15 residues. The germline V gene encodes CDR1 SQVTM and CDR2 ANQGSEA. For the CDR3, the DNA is TGCAGCGTTGTGGGAGAAAGCGGGCGCCAAGGGACCCAGTACTTC. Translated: CSVVGESGRQGTQYF.

The CDR3 is CASSLFRTLMNTEAFF. The CDR3, as DNA: TGTGCCAGCAGTTTATTCAGGACCCTAATGAACACTGAAGCTTTCTTT. The V and J genes are TRBV28 and TRBJ1-1; D not certain. CDR3 length: 16 amino acids. The germline CDR1 and CDR2 sequences are MDHEN and SYDVKM. Deletions cut 1 base from V and 0 bases from J, with 12 bases between.

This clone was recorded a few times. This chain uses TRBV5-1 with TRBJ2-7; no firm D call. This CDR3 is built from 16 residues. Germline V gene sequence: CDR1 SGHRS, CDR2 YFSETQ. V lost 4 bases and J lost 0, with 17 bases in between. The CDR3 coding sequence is TGCGCCAGCAGCGCCCCCGAGGAACCCCCCTCCTACGAGCAGTACTTC. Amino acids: CASSAPEEPPSYEQYF.

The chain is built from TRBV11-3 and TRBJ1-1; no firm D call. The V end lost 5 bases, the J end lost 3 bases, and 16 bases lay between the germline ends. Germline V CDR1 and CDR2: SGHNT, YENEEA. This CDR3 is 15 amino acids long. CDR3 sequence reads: CASSLEEVYYTEAFF. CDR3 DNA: TGTGCCAGCAGCCTCGAAGAGGTCTATTACACTGAAGCTTTCTTT.